Each of the 18 T cell receptor beta chains below was sequenced from the same sample in a study of blood T cells in healthy people across ages. A second PCR, run for about 7 to 11 cycles, used a sample-barcoded 5' primer plus a J-beta primer mix. TCRdb independently ran MiXCR on the 5' RACE reads; one entry per CDR3 protein. Here the sample spans 550,000 to 650,000 distinct CDR3 sequences, roughly 31% being singletons. The sample consisted of blood. These receptors all stem from a woman aged 80 or over in good health.

Of note for this clonotype: This may be a read error: a much more frequent sequence differs by one nucleotide. The V call is TRBV4-3, the J call TRBJ2-5; 9 bases agree with TRBD1. The J call may be mistaken, given a closer DNA end match to TRBJ2-7. Germline CDR1 LGHNA, CDR2 YSLEER. The CDR3 has 14 amino acids. The DNA of the CDR3 is TGCGCCAGCAGCCAAGTTACAGGGGGCAACGAGCAGTACTTC. This gives the protein CASSQVTGGNEQYF.

This clonotype occurred a few times. The genes are TRBV7-2 and TRBJ1-1, with 7 nucleotides matching TRBD1. This CDR3 is 15 amino acids long. CDR1 is SGHTA and CDR2 is FQGNSA in the germline V gene. V trimming: 2 bases; J trimming: 5 bases; junction bases outside the gene matches: 8. CDR3 DNA sequence: TGTGCCAGCAGCTTACTCCGAGCAGGGGGGACTGAAGCTTTCTTT. As protein: CASSLLRAGGTEAFF.

This clonotype was found a few times. The rearrangement links TRBV5-1 to TRBJ2-7, with D perhaps matching TRBD1 or TRBD2 (5 bases each). Germline V gene lookup returns CDR1 SGHRS and CDR2 YFSETQ. The V end lost 6 bases, the J end lost 1 base, and 14 bases lay between the germline ends. This CDR3 has 14 amino acids. This CDR3 is CASNAGTRSYEQYF. The CDR3 region has the DNA TGCGCCAGCAACGCCGGGACGAGGTCCTACGAGCAGTACTTC.

This clonotype has ten or more counts. The V and J genes are TRBV6-2 or TRBV6-3 and TRBJ1-2; 9 nucleotides align to TRBD1. The V and J ends lost 2 bases and 5 bases, in that order; junction bases with no gene match: 6. There are 15 residues in the CDR3. Looked up from germline, CDR1 is MNHEY and CDR2 is SVGEGT. CDR3 sequence (DNA): TGTGCCAGCAGTTACGTCGGGACAGGGACGTATGGCTACACCTTC. Its translation is CASSYVGTGTYGYTF.

This clonotype turned up a few times. The chain employs TRBV7-3 and TRBJ1-1; TRBD1 agrees at 7 bases. The CDR3 is 16 residues long. V lost 5 bases to trimming and J lost 4 bases; unmatched junction nucleotides: 13. The V gene's germline CDR1 is SGHTA and CDR2 FQGTGA. The CDR3 nucleotides read TGTGCCAGCAGCCTGACAGGGCCAGGGTTGGGCACTGAAGCTTTCTTT. Amino acid sequence: CASSLTGPGLGTEAFF.

A note on this clonotype: A much larger clone is a single base away; this may be a read error. CDR3 coding DNA: TGTGCCAGCAGCTCTGACCGGGACAGGGGTTACGAGCAGTACTTC. Its translation: CASSSDRDRGYEQYF. This rearrangement joins TRBV11-2 to TRBJ2-7; 10 bases fit TRBD1. V was clipped by 4 bases and J by 4 bases; unmatched bases: 7. This CDR3 has 15 amino acids. From germline, CDR1 is SGHAT and CDR2 FQNNGV.

This clonotype came up many times. This CDR3 reads CSVETGPGSPLHF. The CDR3 coding sequence is TGCAGCGTTGAGACAGGCCCAGGTTCACCCCTCCACTTT. V is TRBV29-1 and J is TRBJ1-6; D perhaps matches TRBD1 (6 bases). Germline V CDR1 and CDR2: SQVTM, ANQGSEA. The V end lost 3 bases, the J end lost 9 bases, and 12 bases lay between the germline ends. The CDR3 has 13 amino acids.

Details on this clonotype: A read error may produce the germline difference seen at one junction end. J is TRBJ1-2 and V is TRBV28, with TRBD1 matching over 9 bases. The CDR3 has 15 amino acids. The germline CDR1 and CDR2 sequences are MDHEN and SYDVKM. Here the CDR3 DNA reads TGTGCCGGCAGTTTACAGGGGGCAATTGAGGATGGCTACACCTTC. This translates into CAGSLQGAIEDGYTF.

To note about this clonotype: The junction does not match germline at one end; this may be a read error. The chain combines TRBV6-6 with TRBJ2-3; 9 bases are shared with TRBD2. The CDR3 runs 17 residues. Germline V gene sequence: CDR1 MNHNY, CDR2 SVGAGI (reference sequence). The CDR3 DNA reads TGTGCCAGCAGCTACGGGCCGGGACTAGCAAGGACAGGTACGCGGTATTTT. Its protein is CASSYGPGLARTGTRYF.

This clonotype was observed at least ten times. V gene TRBV6-2 or TRBV6-3 combines with J gene TRBJ2-7; 7 bases are shared with TRBD2. The germline CDR1 and CDR2 sequences are MNHEY and SVGEGT. CDR3 size: 13 residues. V shed 5 bases, J shed 7 bases, and the junction held 8 bases outside the gene matches. For the CDR3, the DNA is TGTGCCAGCAGTCCGGTCCTGCGGGGGGAGCAGTACTTC. Its translation: CASSPVLRGEQYF.

This clonotype was found many times. This chain links TRBV12-3 or TRBV12-4 with TRBJ1-1; weak D call: TRBD1 (5 bases). The CDR3 has 13 amino acids. Trimming pared 1 base from V and 3 bases from J, leaving 6 bases between. DNA of the CDR3: TGTGCCAGCAGTTTAGTAGGGGACACTGAAGCTTTCTTT. Protein: CASSLVGDTEAFF.

This clonotype was found many times. This sequence joins TRBV7-2 and TRBJ1-5; D may be TRBD1 (5 bases). This CDR3 has 13 amino acids. Per germline, CDR1 SGHTA and CDR2 FQGNSA. The germline V and J ends were trimmed by 1 base and 6 bases, with 7 bases remaining between them. CDR3 loop: CASSLERGQPQHF. CDR3 nucleotide sequence: TGTGCCAGCAGCTTAGAGAGGGGTCAGCCCCAGCATTTT.

This clonotype has a handful of counts. V and J are TRBV30 and TRBJ1-2; TRBD1 might be the D (6 bases). Germline CDR1 reads GTSNPN; CDR2 reads SVGIG (reference sequence). The CDR3 has 12 residues. V shed 5 bases and J shed 4 bases, with 11 bases lying between them. Here the CDR3 DNA reads TGTGCCTGGGCCAGGGGAAGCTATGGCTACACCTTC. The encoded protein is CAWARGSYGYTF.

Regarding this clonotype: At one of its ends the junction is not consistent with the germline gene, which may arise from a read error. The V and J genes are TRBV5-1 and TRBJ2-7; 8 bases line up with TRBD2. The V gene's germline CDR1 is SGHRS and CDR2 YFSETQ. This CDR3 spans 16 amino acids. CDR3 nucleotide sequence: TGCGCCGGCAGTCCCCCCGCGGGGGGCGCCAACAATGAGCAGTACTTC. Protein sequence: CAGSPPAGGANNEQYF. The entire variable domain, with the rest obtained from reference TRBV5-1 and TRBJ2-7, is as follows: KAGVTQTPRYLIKTRGQQVTLSCSPISGHRSVSWYQQTPGQGLQFLFEYFSETQRNKGNFPGRFSGRQFSNSRSEMNVSTLELGDSALYLCAGSPPAGGANNEQYFGPGTRLTVT.

Within the sample, this clonotype is medium-sized. This chain links TRBV10-3 with TRBJ2-3; D is uncertain. Germline lookup yields CDR1 ENHRY and CDR2 SYGVKD. CDR3 size: 14 residues. Trimming removed 3 bases at V and 1 base at J, with 8 bases between. CDR3 DNA: TGTGCCATCAGTGACGTCGACGGCACAGATACGCAGTATTTT. Amino acids: CAISDVDGTDTQYF.

This clonotype was observed a handful of times. This may come from a read error, since a much larger clone is one base off. V and J are TRBV20-1 and TRBJ2-5; 7 bases are a match to TRBD2. With V trimmed by 7 bases and J by 5 bases, 22 bases remained unmatched. Germline assignment: CDR1 DFQATT and CDR2 SNEGSKA (reference sequence). This CDR3 is built from 17 residues. This CDR3 reads CSVTQPRRAGVGETQYF. In DNA, the CDR3 is TGCAGTGTTACCCAACCCCGGAGGGCGGGGGTCGGGGAGACCCAGTACTTC.

To note about this clonotype: Since a much larger clone is just one base distant, this may be a read error. The chain uses TRBV6-6 and TRBJ2-5; the D gene could be TRBD1 or TRBD2 (5 bases each). CDR3 size: 13 residues. The V and J ends lost 11 bases and 1 base respectively, with 14 bases between them. Germline CDR1 reads MNHNY; CDR2 reads SVGAGI (reference sequence). The CDR3 DNA reads as TGTGCCGTCAAAATGAGGGGCCAAGAGACCCAGTACTTC. Translated, it gives CAVKMRGQETQYF.

This clonotype was seen ten or more times. V usage is TRBV28 and J usage is TRBJ1-1; 9 bases line up with TRBD1. Germline-derived CDR1 and CDR2 are MDHEN and SYDVKM. The CDR3 extends over 15 amino acids. The V segment lost 8 bases and the J segment 7 bases; nucleotides outside the gene matches: 14. CDR3 amino acids: CASVKSEQGAGEAFF. The CDR3 nucleotides read TGTGCCAGCGTTAAGAGCGAACAGGGGGCGGGTGAAGCTTTCTTT.